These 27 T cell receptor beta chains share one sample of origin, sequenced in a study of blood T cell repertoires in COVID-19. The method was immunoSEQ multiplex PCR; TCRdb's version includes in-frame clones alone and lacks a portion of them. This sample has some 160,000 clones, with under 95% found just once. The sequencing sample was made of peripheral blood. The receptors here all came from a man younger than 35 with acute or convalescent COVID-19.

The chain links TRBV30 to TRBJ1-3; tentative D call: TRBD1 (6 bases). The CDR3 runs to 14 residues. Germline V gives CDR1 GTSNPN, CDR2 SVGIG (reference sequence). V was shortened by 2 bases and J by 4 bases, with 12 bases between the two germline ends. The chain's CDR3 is CAWSRDRSGNTIYF. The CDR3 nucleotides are TGTGCCTGGAGTCGTGACAGGTCCGGAAACACCATATATTTT.

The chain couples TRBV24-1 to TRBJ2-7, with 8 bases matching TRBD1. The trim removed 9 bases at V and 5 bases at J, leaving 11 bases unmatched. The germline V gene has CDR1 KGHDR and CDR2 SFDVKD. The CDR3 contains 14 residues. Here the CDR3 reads CATSTGGTFNEQYF. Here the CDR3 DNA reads TGTGCCACCTCTACAGGGGGTACGTTCAACGAGCAGTACTTC.

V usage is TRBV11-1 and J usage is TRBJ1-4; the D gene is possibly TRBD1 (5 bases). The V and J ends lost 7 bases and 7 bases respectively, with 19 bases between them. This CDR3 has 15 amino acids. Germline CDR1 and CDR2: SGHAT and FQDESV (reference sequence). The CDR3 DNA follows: TGTGCCAGCACCGCCGCGACAGACACCTTTGAAAAACTGTTTTTT. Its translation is CASTAATDTFEKLFF.

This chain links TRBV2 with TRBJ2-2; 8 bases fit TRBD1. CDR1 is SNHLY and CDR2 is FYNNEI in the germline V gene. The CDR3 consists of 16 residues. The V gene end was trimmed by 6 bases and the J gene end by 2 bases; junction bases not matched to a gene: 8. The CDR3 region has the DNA TGTGCCAGCAGCCCCGGACAGGGAGGCAACACCGGGGAGCTGTTTTTT. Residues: CASSPGQGGNTGELFF.

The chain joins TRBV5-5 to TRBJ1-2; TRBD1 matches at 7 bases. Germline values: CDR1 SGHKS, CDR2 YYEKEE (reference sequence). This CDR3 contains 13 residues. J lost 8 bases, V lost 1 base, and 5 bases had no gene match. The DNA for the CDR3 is TGTGCCAGCAGCTTGTCAACGACAGGGGGCTACACCTTC. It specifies CASSLSTTGGYTF.

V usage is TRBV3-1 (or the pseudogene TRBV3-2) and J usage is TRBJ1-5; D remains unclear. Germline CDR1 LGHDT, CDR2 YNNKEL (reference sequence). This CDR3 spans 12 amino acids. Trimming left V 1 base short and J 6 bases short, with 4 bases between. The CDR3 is CASSQGGQPQHF. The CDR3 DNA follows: TGTGCCAGCAGCCAAGGCGGTCAGCCCCAGCATTTT.

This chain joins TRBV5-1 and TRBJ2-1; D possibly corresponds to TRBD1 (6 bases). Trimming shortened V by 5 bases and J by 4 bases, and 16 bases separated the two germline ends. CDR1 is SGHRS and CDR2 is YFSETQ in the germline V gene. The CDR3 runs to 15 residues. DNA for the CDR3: TGCGCCAGCAGAGGTCCAGGGGCAGCGTACAATGAGCAGTTCTTC. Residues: CASRGPGAAYNEQFF.

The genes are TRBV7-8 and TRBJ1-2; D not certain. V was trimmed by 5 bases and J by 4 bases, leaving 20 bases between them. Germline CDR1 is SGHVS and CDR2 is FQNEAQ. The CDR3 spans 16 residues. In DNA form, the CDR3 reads TGTGCCAGCAGCCATCAGGCTCACTCGTCTATCTATGGCTACACCTTC. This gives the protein CASSHQAHSSIYGYTF.

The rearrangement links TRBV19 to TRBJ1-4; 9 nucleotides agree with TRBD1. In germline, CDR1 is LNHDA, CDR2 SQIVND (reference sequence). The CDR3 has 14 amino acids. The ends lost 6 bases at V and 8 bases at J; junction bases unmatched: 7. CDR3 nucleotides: TGTGCCAGTAGAAAACAGGGGGCTGGGGAAAAACTGTTTTTT. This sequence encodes CASRKQGAGEKLFF.

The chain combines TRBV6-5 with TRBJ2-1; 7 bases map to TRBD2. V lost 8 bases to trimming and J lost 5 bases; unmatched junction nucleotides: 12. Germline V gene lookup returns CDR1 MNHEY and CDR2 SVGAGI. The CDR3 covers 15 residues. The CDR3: CASLVKAGVDNEQFF. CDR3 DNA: TGTGCCAGCTTGGTAAAGGCGGGAGTTGACAATGAGCAGTTCTTC.

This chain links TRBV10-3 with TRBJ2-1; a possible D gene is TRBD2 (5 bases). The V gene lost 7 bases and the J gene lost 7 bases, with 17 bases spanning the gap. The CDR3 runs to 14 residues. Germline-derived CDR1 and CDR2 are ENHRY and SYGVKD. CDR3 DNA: TGTGCCATCACGGACGGGGTGTACCTTAATGAGCAGTTCTTC. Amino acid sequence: CAITDGVYLNEQFF.

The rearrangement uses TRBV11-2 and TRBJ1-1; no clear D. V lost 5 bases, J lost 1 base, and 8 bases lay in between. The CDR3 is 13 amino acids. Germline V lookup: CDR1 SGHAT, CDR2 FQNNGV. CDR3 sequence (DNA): TGTGCCAGCAGCCCTCCGGGGAACACTGAAGCTTTCTTT. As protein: CASSPPGNTEAFF.

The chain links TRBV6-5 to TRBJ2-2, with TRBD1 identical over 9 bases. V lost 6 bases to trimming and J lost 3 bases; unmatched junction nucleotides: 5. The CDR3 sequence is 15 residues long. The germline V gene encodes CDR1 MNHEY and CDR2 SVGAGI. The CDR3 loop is CASRRDRVDTGELFF. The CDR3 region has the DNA TGTGCCAGCAGGCGGGACAGGGTGGACACCGGGGAGCTGTTTTTT.

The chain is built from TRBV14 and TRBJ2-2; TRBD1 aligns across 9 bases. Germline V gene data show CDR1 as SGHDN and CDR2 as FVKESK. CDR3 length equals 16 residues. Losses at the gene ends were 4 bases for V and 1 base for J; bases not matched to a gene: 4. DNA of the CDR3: TGTGCCAGCAGCCTCAGGACAGGGGTGAACACCGGGGAGCTGTTTTTT. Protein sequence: CASSLRTGVNTGELFF.

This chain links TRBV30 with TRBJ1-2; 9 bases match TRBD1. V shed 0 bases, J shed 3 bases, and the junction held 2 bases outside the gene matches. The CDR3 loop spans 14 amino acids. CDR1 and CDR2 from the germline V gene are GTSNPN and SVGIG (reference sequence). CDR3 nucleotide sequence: TGTGCCTGGAGTGTTGACAGGGGGGACTATGGCTACACCTTC. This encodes CAWSVDRGDYGYTF.

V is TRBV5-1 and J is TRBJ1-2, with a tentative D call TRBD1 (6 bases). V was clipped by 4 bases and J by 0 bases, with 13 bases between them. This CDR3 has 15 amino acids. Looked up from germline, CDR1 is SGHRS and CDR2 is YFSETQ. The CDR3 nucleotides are TGCGCCAGCAGCAGCGGACAGTACGCTAACTATGGCTACACCTTC. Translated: CASSSGQYANYGYTF.

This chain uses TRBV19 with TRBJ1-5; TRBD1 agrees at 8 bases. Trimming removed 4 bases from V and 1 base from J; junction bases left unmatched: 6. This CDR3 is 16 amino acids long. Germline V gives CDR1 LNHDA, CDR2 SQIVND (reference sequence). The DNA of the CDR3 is TGTGCCAGTAGTAACCGGACAGGGAGGAGCAATCAGCCCCAGCATTTT. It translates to CASSNRTGRSNQPQHF.

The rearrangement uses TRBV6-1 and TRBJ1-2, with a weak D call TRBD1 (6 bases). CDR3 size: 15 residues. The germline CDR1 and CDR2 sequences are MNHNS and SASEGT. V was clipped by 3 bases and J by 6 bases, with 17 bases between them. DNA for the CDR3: TGTGCCAGCAGTGAGCCTCCCGGGACATCAAATGGCTACACCTTC. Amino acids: CASSEPPGTSNGYTF.

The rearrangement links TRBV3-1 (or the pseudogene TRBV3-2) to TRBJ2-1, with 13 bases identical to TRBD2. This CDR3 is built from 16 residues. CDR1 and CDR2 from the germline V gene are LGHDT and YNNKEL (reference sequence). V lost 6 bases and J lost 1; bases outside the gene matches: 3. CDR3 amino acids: CASSGLAGASYNEQFF. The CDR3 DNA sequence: TGTGCCAGCAGTGGACTAGCGGGAGCGTCCTACAATGAGCAGTTCTTC.

The CDR3 protein is CASSPTRNTEAFF. CDR3 coding DNA: TGTGCCAGCTCACCTACCAGGAACACTGAAGCTTTCTTT. This chain links TRBV18 with TRBJ1-1; no reliable D call. CDR1 KGHSH and CDR2 LQKENI come from the germline V gene. This CDR3 is built from 13 residues. Trimming took 3 bases from V and 1 from J, leaving 6 bases between them.

CDR3: CATSDPGQGKGEKLFF. As DNA, the CDR3 is TGTGCCACCAGTGATCCTGGACAGGGAAAAGGCGAAAAACTGTTTTTT. This chain joins TRBV24-1 and TRBJ1-4, with TRBD1 matching over 8 bases. The V gene end was trimmed by 3 bases and the J gene end by 8 bases; junction bases not matched to a gene: 10. Germline lookup yields CDR1 KGHDR and CDR2 SFDVKD. CDR3 length equals 16 residues.

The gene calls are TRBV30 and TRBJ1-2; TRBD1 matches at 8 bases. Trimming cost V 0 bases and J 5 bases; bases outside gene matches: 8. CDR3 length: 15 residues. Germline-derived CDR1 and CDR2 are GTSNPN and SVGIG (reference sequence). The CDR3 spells CAWSVPRGLLYGYTF. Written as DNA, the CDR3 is TGTGCCTGGAGTGTACCCAGGGGGCTTTTGTATGGCTACACCTTC.

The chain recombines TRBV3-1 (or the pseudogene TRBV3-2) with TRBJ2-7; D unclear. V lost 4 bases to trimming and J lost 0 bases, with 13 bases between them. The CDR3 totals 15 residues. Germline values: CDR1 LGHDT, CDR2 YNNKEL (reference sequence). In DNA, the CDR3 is TGTGCCAGCAGCCCCCAACCGACTCCCTCCTACGAGCAGTACTTC. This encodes CASSPQPTPSYEQYF.

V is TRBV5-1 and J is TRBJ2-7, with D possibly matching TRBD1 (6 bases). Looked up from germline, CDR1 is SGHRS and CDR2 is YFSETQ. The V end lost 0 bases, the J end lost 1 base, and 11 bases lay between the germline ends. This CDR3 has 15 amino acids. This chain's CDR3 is CASSLDGQRSYEQYF. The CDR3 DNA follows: TGCGCCAGCAGCTTGGATGGACAGCGATCCTACGAGCAGTACTTC.

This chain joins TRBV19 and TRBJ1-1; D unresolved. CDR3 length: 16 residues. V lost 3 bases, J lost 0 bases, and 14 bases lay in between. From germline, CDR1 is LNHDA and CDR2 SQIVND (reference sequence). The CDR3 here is CASSMGTQALNTEAFF. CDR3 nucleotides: TGTGCCAGTAGTATGGGTACGCAAGCGCTGAACACTGAAGCTTTCTTT.

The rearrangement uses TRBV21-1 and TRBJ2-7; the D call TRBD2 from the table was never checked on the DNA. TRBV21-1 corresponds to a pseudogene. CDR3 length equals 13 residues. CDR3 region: CASNLERVYEQYF. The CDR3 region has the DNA TGTGCCAGCAACCTGGAGCGGGTCTACGAGCAGTACTTC.

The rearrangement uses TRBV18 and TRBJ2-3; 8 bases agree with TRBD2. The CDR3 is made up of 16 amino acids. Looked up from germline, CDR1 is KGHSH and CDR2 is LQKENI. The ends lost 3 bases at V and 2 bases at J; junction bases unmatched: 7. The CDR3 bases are TGTGCCAGCTCACCTTTGACTAGCGCCTCCACAGATACGCAGTATTTT. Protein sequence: CASSPLTSASTDTQYF.